These T cell receptor beta chains were read from a single sample in a study of T cells in tuberculosis. Clones were sequenced by immunoSEQ multiplex PCR, and TCRdb holds only the in-frame ones, with some missing. The repertoire consists of about 31,000 clones, with approximately 97% occurring once and the leading ten covering under 7%. Source material: PBMCs. The receptors stem from a donor aged 5 to 30 with latent tuberculosis or without tuberculosis infection. The conserved cysteine and the conserved F or W are not part of the CDR3 here. Each record gives: V gene, clone size, J gene, CDR3 protein. Not all rows give a size; the values are once, few, many and, for expanded clones, a class.

V gene: TRBV4-1
clone size: NA
J gene: TRBJ1-1
CDR3 protein: ASSPRGTEAF

V gene: TRBV18
clone size: NA
J gene: TRBJ2-2
CDR3 protein: ASNGQSNTGELF

V gene: TRBV30
clone size: NA
J gene: TRBJ2-5
CDR3 protein: AWSQTGTVRSETQY

V gene: TRBV4-2
clone size: NA
J gene: TRBJ2-7
CDR3 protein: ASSQGLAGGIYEQY

V gene: TRBV5-1
clone size: NA
J gene: TRBJ2-3
CDR3 protein: ASSLRPGRGAGGTDTQY

V gene: TRBV4-2
clone size: NA
J gene: TRBJ1-3
CDR3 protein: ASSRVGQGLGNTIY

V gene: TRBV5-6
clone size: NA
J gene: TRBJ1-2
CDR3 protein: ASSLQGQGYT

V gene: TRBV27
clone size: once
J gene: TRBJ2-7
CDR3 protein: ASRRPWGQGSYEQY

V gene: TRBV28
clone size: NA
J gene: TRBJ1-4
CDR3 protein: ASSLLNSGDREEKLF

V gene: TRBV5-6
clone size: NA
J gene: TRBJ2-7
CDR3 protein: ASSLKGAGSYEQY

V gene: TRBV19
clone size: NA
J gene: TRBJ2-3
CDR3 protein: ASSIVGTSGRGTQY

V gene: TRBV19
clone size: NA
J gene: TRBJ1-5
CDR3 protein: ASSSWTSGSNQPQH

V gene: TRBV29-1
clone size: NA
J gene: TRBJ1-1
CDR3 protein: SVDRGFSNTEAF

V gene: TRBV27
clone size: NA
J gene: TRBJ2-7
CDR3 protein: ASSQGVTFYEQY

V gene: TRBV5-6
clone size: NA
J gene: TRBJ2-7
CDR3 protein: ASSSRRHSYEQY

V gene: TRBV5-1
clone size: NA
J gene: TRBJ1-2
CDR3 protein: ASSLWKEDGYT

V gene: TRBV30
clone size: NA
J gene: TRBJ1-2
CDR3 protein: AWSYSDSYGYT

V gene: TRBV5-1
clone size: NA
J gene: TRBJ2-3
CDR3 protein: ASSEGQGIDTQY

V gene: TRBV7-2
clone size: NA
J gene: TRBJ1-5
CDR3 protein: ASSLRSGSNQPQH

V gene: TRBV5-1
clone size: NA
J gene: TRBJ2-7
CDR3 protein: ASSLRVADYEQY

V gene: TRBV19
clone size: once
J gene: TRBJ1-5
CDR3 protein: ASSPEGAGLWGQPQH

V gene: TRBV5-1
clone size: NA
J gene: TRBJ2-2
CDR3 protein: ASSLDLRQSETGELF

V gene: TRBV4-1
clone size: NA
J gene: TRBJ1-4
CDR3 protein: ASSQESATNEKLF

V gene: TRBV6-5
clone size: once
J gene: TRBJ1-5
CDR3 protein: ASSTGFSNQPQH

V gene: TRBV9
clone size: NA
J gene: TRBJ1-4
CDR3 protein: ASSRGGSNEKLF

V gene: TRBV10-3
clone size: NA
J gene: TRBJ1-2
CDR3 protein: ASSDRDYGYT

V gene: TRBV2
clone size: NA
J gene: TRBJ1-2
CDR3 protein: ASSDWTGWEYGYT